Shown below are 22 T cell receptor beta chains from a single sample sequenced in a study of graft-versus-host responses after intestinal transplantation. The repertoire was sequenced with immunoSEQ multiplex PCR; TCRdb's copy has only in-frame clones and lacks some. The table includes some 110,000 clones, less than 95% detected once. Their antigens remain unidentified. This specimen was unstimulated CD4+ T cells sorted from spleen or lymph node cells, taken before intestinal transplant. The receptors stem from a human donor who received an intestinal transplant.

The chain combines TRBV27 with TRBJ2-3; 9 nucleotides align to TRBD2. Germline-derived CDR1 and CDR2 are MNHEY and SMNVEV (reference sequence). V trimming: 3 bases; J trimming: 0 bases; junction bases outside the gene matches: 16. The CDR3 has 20 amino acids. The CDR3 coding sequence is TGTGCCAGCAGTTTCCAAGGGGTTGTTAGCGGGAGTCCCAGCACAGATACGCAGTATTTT. Amino acid sequence: CASSFQGVVSGSPSTDTQYF.

This clone was observed once. The same CDR3 can be traced to other DNA sequences in this sample. This chain links TRBV7-2 with TRBJ1-2; D uncertain. Trimming stripped 3 bases from V and 2 bases from J, with 4 bases between. Germline assignment: CDR1 SGHTA and CDR2 FQGNSA. The CDR3 has 12 residues. CDR3: CASSFRNYGYTF. The DNA for the CDR3 is TGTGCCAGCAGCTTTCGGAACTATGGCTACACCTTC.

V and J are TRBV10-3 and TRBJ1-6, with a weak D call TRBD1 (5 bases). The germline V gene encodes CDR1 ENHRY and CDR2 SYGVKD. The V gene lost 10 bases and the J gene lost 4 bases, with 11 bases spanning the gap. The CDR3 runs to 13 residues. CDR3 amino acids: CATLQVYNSPLHF. The CDR3 DNA reads as TGTGCCACCTTACAGGTTTATAATTCACCCCTCCACTTT.

The chain joins TRBV7-6 to TRBJ1-6, with 7 bases that match TRBD1. CDR3 length equals 14 residues. Per germline, CDR1 SGHVS and CDR2 FNYEAQ. J gave up 7 bases and V 5 bases, and 5 bases lay outside the gene matches. In nucleotides, the CDR3 is TGTGCCAGCAGCGTGGACAGGAGGAATTCACCCCTCCACTTT. This codes for CASSVDRRNSPLHF.

The chain links TRBV11-2 to TRBJ1-5; no clear D gene. This CDR3 spans 14 amino acids. Trimming left V 5 bases short and J 0 bases short, with 8 bases between. The germline CDR1 and CDR2 sequences are SGHAT and FQNNGV. CDR3 region: CASSNLPSNQPQHF. CDR3 in DNA: TGTGCCAGCAGCAATCTCCCTAGCAATCAGCCCCAGCATTTT.

This clone appeared a single time. J is TRBJ1-1 and V is TRBV19; D possibly corresponds to TRBD1 (5 bases). This CDR3 has 12 residues. Germline lookup yields CDR1 LNHDA and CDR2 SQIVND (reference sequence). The germline V and J ends were trimmed by 7 bases and 6 bases, with 12 bases remaining between them. The CDR3 loop is CASTDRRPEAFF. The CDR3 DNA is TGTGCCAGTACCGACAGACGACCTGAAGCTTTCTTT.

This sequence joins TRBV30 and TRBJ1-6, with 9 bases that match TRBD1. CDR1 and CDR2 (germline): GTSNPN, SVGIG (reference sequence). J lost 6 bases, V lost 7 bases, and 4 bases had no gene match. The CDR3 length is 13 residues. CDR3 protein: CAYGDRANSPLHF. The DNA for the CDR3 is TGTGCCTATGGGGACAGGGCTAATTCACCCCTCCACTTT.

The chain links TRBV28 to TRBJ2-1; 9 bases agree with TRBD1. The germline CDR1 and CDR2 sequences are MDHEN and SYDVKM. The CDR3 covers 15 residues. With 5 bases clipped from V and 7 bases from J, the junction kept 9 bases outside the gene matches. CDR3 bases: TGTGCCAGCAGTCCCTCGGACAGGGGACGGAATGAGCAGTTCTTC. Its translation: CASSPSDRGRNEQFF.

A word on this clone: Additional DNA sequences in this sample encode the identical CDR3. The chain links TRBV19 to TRBJ1-2; TRBD1 might be the D (5 bases). V was pared by 2 bases and J by 2 bases, with 6 bases between. The CDR3 runs to 13 residues. In germline, CDR1 is LNHDA, CDR2 SQIVND (reference sequence). In DNA form, the CDR3 reads TGTGCCAGTAGTATACGGGGGAACTATGGCTACACCTTC. Amino acid sequence: CASSIRGNYGYTF.

The V call is TRBV6-5, the J call TRBJ2-2, with 8 bases matching TRBD2. J was trimmed by 5 bases and V by 4 bases; bases with no gene match: 3. The CDR3 has 14 residues. Germline loops: CDR1 MNHEY, CDR2 SVGAGI. CDR3 amino acids: CASSSGGGTGELFF. CDR3 sequence (DNA): TGTGCCAGCAGTTCGGGAGGGGGGACCGGGGAGCTGTTTTTT.

This CDR3 is CASSWRDRGNSPLHF. CDR3 nucleotide sequence: TGTGCCAGCAGCTGGCGGGACAGGGGTAATTCACCCCTCCACTTT. V is TRBV7-6 and J is TRBJ1-6, with 10 bases fitting TRBD1. From germline, CDR1 is SGHVS and CDR2 FNYEAQ. There are 15 residues in the CDR3. The junction had 3 bases not matched to a gene; V was cut back by 4 bases and J by 6 bases.

The genes are TRBV23-1 and TRBJ1-3, with D hard to call. TRBV23-1 carries the ORF label, with uncertain function. The germline V and J ends were trimmed by 1 base and 4 bases, with 17 bases remaining between them. This CDR3 has 17 residues. CDR3: CASSQCDPGNEGNTIYF. DNA for the CDR3: TGCGCCAGCAGTCAATGTGACCCCGGGAACGAAGGAAACACCATATATTTT.

The chain combines TRBV6-1 with TRBJ1-1; the match to TRBD1 covers 9 bases. V was clipped by 2 bases and J by 11 bases; unmatched bases: 12. The length of the CDR3 is 15 residues. The germline V gene has CDR1 MNHNS and CDR2 SASEGT. CDR3 sequence reads: CASSEMGTGYVEAFF. DNA for the CDR3: TGTGCCAGCAGTGAAATGGGGACAGGGTATGTGGAGGCTTTCTTT.

This sequence joins TRBV18 and TRBJ1-2, with D possibly TRBD1 on 5 matching bases. This CDR3 region has 14 residues. The V and J ends lost 2 bases and 3 bases respectively, with 10 bases between them. CDR1 is KGHSH and CDR2 is LQKENI in the germline V gene. This chain's CDR3 is CASSPTRVDYGYTF. The CDR3 nucleotides read TGTGCCAGCTCACCAACCAGGGTAGACTATGGCTACACCTTC.

The gene calls are TRBV13 and TRBJ2-7; 7 nucleotides line up with TRBD1. V shed 2 bases and J 5 bases; nucleotides not matched to a gene: 12. There are 16 residues in the CDR3. CDR1 is PRHDT and CDR2 is FYEKMQ in the germline V gene (reference sequence). The CDR3 sequence: CASSLQGNRGFDEQYF. The CDR3 coding sequence is TGTGCCAGCAGCTTACAAGGGAACAGGGGATTCGACGAGCAGTACTTC.

The genes are TRBV10-1 and TRBJ1-1; TRBD1 agrees at 7 bases. This CDR3 is 15 amino acids long. J was trimmed by 3 bases and V by 2 bases; bases with no gene match: 6. CDR1 is WNHNN and CDR2 is SYGVQD in the germline V gene (reference sequence). CDR3 nucleotide sequence: TGCGCCAGCAGTGAGGGGCGGCAGGGGGACACTGAAGCTTTCTTT. Translation gives CASSEGRQGDTEAFF.

The rearrangement links TRBV2 to TRBJ2-3; D unresolved. Trimming stripped 6 bases from V and 4 bases from J, with 20 bases between. The CDR3 covers 16 residues. Germline V gives CDR1 SNHLY, CDR2 FYNNEI. The CDR3 is CASRDHGDPAADTQYF. In nucleotides, the CDR3 is TGTGCCAGCAGGGATCACGGAGATCCTGCGGCAGATACGCAGTATTTT.

V usage is TRBV6-6 and J usage is TRBJ2-3; D may be TRBD1 (6 bases). CDR3 length: 12 residues. Trimming pared 6 bases from V and 5 bases from J, leaving 9 bases between. Germline CDR1 reads MNHNY; CDR2 reads SVGAGI (reference sequence). The CDR3 loop is CASRNREDTQYF. The CDR3 coding sequence is TGTGCCAGCAGAAACAGGGAAGATACGCAGTATTTT.

This chain links TRBV7-2 with TRBJ2-3; 13 nucleotides match TRBD2. Germline-derived CDR1 and CDR2 are SGHTA and FQGNSA. The CDR3 is 16 amino acids. V shed 4 bases and J 2 bases; nucleotides not matched to a gene: 3. This CDR3 reads CASSSGLAGFTDTQYF. CDR3 coding DNA: TGTGCCAGCAGCTCGGGACTAGCGGGATTCACAGATACGCAGTATTTT.

This rearrangement joins TRBV29-1 to TRBJ1-1; 7 bases are a match to TRBD1. Germline V gene lookup returns CDR1 SQVTM and CDR2 ANQGSEA. V was clipped by 3 bases and J by 1 base; unmatched bases: 2. The CDR3 consists of 13 residues. The CDR3 loop is CSVETGRNTEAFF. CDR3 bases: TGCAGCGTTGAGACAGGGAGGAACACTGAAGCTTTCTTT.

This clone was picked up one time. The chain employs TRBV5-1 and TRBJ2-2; TRBD1 might be the D (5 bases). V lost 3 bases and J lost 4, with 19 bases in between. The CDR3 runs 17 residues. CDR1 is SGHRS and CDR2 is YFSETQ in the germline V gene. Here the CDR3 reads CASSSAPQGASTGELFF. The CDR3 DNA reads as TGCGCCAGCAGCTCCGCCCCCCAGGGCGCGAGCACCGGGGAGCTGTTTTTT.

This clone was counted only a few times. This sequence joins TRBV5-4 and TRBJ1-4; 8 bases are a match to TRBD1. After removal of 3 bases from V and 8 bases from J, the junction contained 6 bases not matched to a gene. CDR3 length: 14 residues. The germline gives CDR1 SGHNT, CDR2 YYREEE (reference sequence). The chain's CDR3 is CASSSTGAREKLFF. The CDR3 DNA sequence: TGTGCCAGCAGCTCGACAGGGGCACGGGAAAAACTGTTTTTT. The entire variable domain, with the rest obtained from reference TRBV5-4 and TRBJ1-4, is as follows: ETGVTQSPTHLIKTRGQQVTLRCSSQSGHNTVSWYQQALGQGPQFIFQYYREEENGRGNFPPRFSGLQFPNYSSELNVNALELDDSALYLCASSSTGAREKLFFGSGTQLSVL.